Shown below are 2 T cell receptor beta chains from a single sample sequenced in a study of cytotoxic CD8 clonotypes in ibrutinib-treated CLL. The repertoire was sequenced with immunoSEQ multiplex PCR; TCRdb's copy has only in-frame clones and lacks some. The profile shows 110,000 to 150,000 clones, 75% to 80% of them singletons. The sequencing used PBMCs, collected after 24 months of ibrutinib treatment. Receptor source: a human donor with chronic lymphocytic leukemia.

This clone was seen at least ten times. The rearrangement joins TRBV2 to TRBJ2-5; the D gene is possibly TRBD1 (5 bases). V shed 7 bases and J shed 2 bases, with 20 bases lying between them. This CDR3 contains 16 residues. The V gene's germline CDR1 is SNHLY and CDR2 FYNNEI. The CDR3 sequence is CASIPRDSLDQETQYF. CDR3 nucleotide sequence: TGTGCCAGCATCCCCAGGGATAGTCTCGATCAAGAGACCCAGTACTTC.

This chain links TRBV19 with TRBJ1-5; 9 nucleotides agree with TRBD1. Germline assignment: CDR1 LNHDA and CDR2 SQIVND (reference sequence). The CDR3 covers 15 residues. The V gene end was trimmed by 8 bases and the J gene end by 4 bases; junction bases not matched to a gene: 9. CDR3 protein: CASRRTGAQNQPQHF. CDR3 sequence (DNA): TGTGCCAGTCGACGGACAGGGGCTCAGAATCAGCCCCAGCATTTT.